Listed here are 11 T cell receptor beta chains from one sample, sequenced in a study of cytomegalovirus exposure and HLA in healthy donors. Primers for the PCR totalled 60 Vbeta and 13 Jbeta. The protocol was immunoSEQ multiplex PCR, while the TCRdb copy is restricted to in-frame clones and leaves out a portion. The sample includes under 200,000 clones, less than 80% of them seen just once. The sequenced sample consisted of PBMCs. Receptors originate from a man aged 40-49 years in good health and CMV-seronegative.

This clone was seen a handful of times. An end of the junction does not agree with germline; a read error may underlie this. The chain uses TRBV7-9 and TRBJ1-6; 10 bases fit TRBD1. Germline V gene data show CDR1 as SEHNR and CDR2 as FQNEAQ (reference sequence). CDR3 length: 16 amino acids. The CDR3 is CSSSPGTGDWDSPLHF. CDR3 nucleotides: TGTTCCAGCAGCCCCGGGACAGGGGATTGGGATTCACCCCTCCACTTT.

J is TRBJ2-1 and V is TRBV5-1, with 10 positions matching TRBD1. Germline CDR1 reads SGHRS; CDR2 reads YFSETQ. This CDR3 region has 14 residues. V shed 4 bases, J shed 7 bases, and the junction held 5 bases outside the gene matches. In DNA, the CDR3 is TGCGCCAGCAGCCGCGGGACAGGGGAGAATGAGCAGTTCTTC. As protein: CASSRGTGENEQFF.

The chain combines TRBV10-2 with TRBJ2-7, with no clear D. CDR1 and CDR2 from the germline V gene are WSHSY and SAAADI. The CDR3 runs 11 residues. V was clipped by 2 bases and J by 5 bases, with 4 bases between them. The CDR3 DNA sequence: TGCGCCAGCAGTGAGCGGGACGAGCAGTACTTC. It yields the protein CASSERDEQYF.

The CDR3: CAWSGDRGRTDTQYF. The CDR3 nucleotides are TGTGCCTGGAGCGGGGACAGGGGGCGCACAGATACGCAGTATTTT. The V gene is TRBV30, the J gene TRBJ2-3, with 12 positions matching TRBD1. The CDR3 is 15 amino acids. Germline V gives CDR1 GTSNPN, CDR2 SVGIG (reference sequence). V shed 3 bases and J 1 base; nucleotides not matched to a gene: 2. The full variable domain, in which reference TRBV30 and TRBJ2-3 provide the parts outside the CDR3, is SQTIHQWPATLVQPVGSPLSLECTVEGTSNPNLYWYRQAAGRGLQLLFYSVGIGQISSEVPQNLSASRPQDRQFILSSKKLLLSDSGFYLCAWSGDRGRTDTQYFGPGTRLTVL.

This clone showed up just a few times. The chain couples TRBV11-1 to TRBJ1-1, with TRBD1 as a possible D gene (6 bases). From germline, CDR1 is SGHAT and CDR2 FQDESV (reference sequence). The length of the CDR3 is 13 residues. Trimming stripped 4 bases from V and 5 bases from J, with 11 bases between. CDR3 nucleotide sequence: TGTGCCAGCAGCTGGATGACAGGAACTGAAGCTTTCTTT. Protein product: CASSWMTGTEAFF. Full variable domain (rest looked up from reference TRBV11-1 and TRBJ1-1): EAEVAQSPRYKITEKSQAVAFWCDPISGHATLYWYRQILGQGPELLVQFQDESVVDDSQLPKDRFSAERLKGVDSTLKIQPAELGDSAMYLCASSWMTGTEAFFGQGTRLTVV.

The V gene is TRBV27, the J gene TRBJ1-1, with 7 bases that match TRBD1. V lost 4 bases and J lost 5; bases outside the gene matches: 4. There are 13 residues in the CDR3. The germline gives CDR1 MNHEY, CDR2 SMNVEV (reference sequence). The CDR3 DNA is TGTGCCAGCAGTTCGGGGACAGCTACTGAAGCTTTCTTT. Encoded protein: CASSSGTATEAFF.

The chain employs TRBV7-9 and TRBJ2-7, with 8 bases lining up with TRBD2. Trimming removed 2 bases from V and 4 bases from J; junction bases left unmatched: 7. Germline loops: CDR1 SEHNR, CDR2 FQNEAQ (reference sequence). CDR3 size: 15 residues. CDR3 protein: CASSLRGGGQYEQYF. The CDR3 nucleotides are TGTGCCAGCAGCTTAAGAGGCGGGGGGCAATACGAGCAGTACTTC.

The chain has TRBV7-8 and TRBJ2-1, with 7 positions matching TRBD1. This CDR3 is 16 amino acids long. The V segment lost 1 base and the J segment 8 bases; nucleotides outside the gene matches: 11. Germline V gene lookup returns CDR1 SGHVS and CDR2 FQNEAQ. The CDR3 loop reads CASSLDMRGPIDEQFF. CDR3 sequence (DNA): TGTGCCAGCAGCTTAGATATGAGGGGGCCCATTGATGAGCAGTTCTTC.

The chain links TRBV5-1 to TRBJ2-2; maybe TRBD1 (6 bases). Trimming cost V 0 bases and J 1 base, with 10 bases left between them. The length of the CDR3 is 16 residues. CDR1 and CDR2 (germline): SGHRS, YFSETQ. Here the CDR3 DNA reads TGCGCCAGCAGCTTGGCCGACAGGAAGAACACCGGGGAGCTGTTTTTT. The encoded protein is CASSLADRKNTGELFF.

The genes are TRBV5-1 and TRBJ1-2; TRBD1 agrees at 7 bases. The CDR3 covers 15 residues. Per the germline V gene, CDR1 is SGHRS and CDR2 is YFSETQ. The J segment lost 4 bases and the V segment lost 2 bases, leaving 8 bases of the junction unmatched. This CDR3 reads CASSFRQGSPYGYTF. CDR3 DNA sequence: TGCGCCAGCAGCTTTAGACAGGGCTCTCCCTATGGCTACACCTTC.

In this sample, this clone turned up a few times. J is TRBJ2-2 and V is TRBV28; 7 bases match TRBD1. From germline, CDR1 is MDHEN and CDR2 SYDVKM. J lost 3 bases, V lost 3 bases, and 4 bases had no gene match. The CDR3 spans 15 residues. Here the CDR3 reads CASSFRDRYTGELFF. The CDR3 region has the DNA TGTGCCAGCAGTTTTAGGGACAGATACACCGGGGAGCTGTTTTTT.